This T cell receptor beta chain was found in a study of identical twins. Study outcomes and limitations: Out-of-frame beta sequences exhibited a weaker degree of excess twin sharing. Alpha sequences that were out-of-frame and twin-shared showed an excess of low generation probability. With abundant cord blood beta clonotypes, insertions were fewer; memory repertoires showed no such pattern.

Addition of a universal primer site occurred through template switching, and cDNA carried unique molecular identifiers. TCRdb recomputed calls from the 5' RACE reads with MiXCR, one row per CDR3 protein. Counted here are around 280,000 distinct CDR3 sequences, more than 6.5% occurring once; the ten biggest clones make up around 2.1%. The CDR3 has 12 residues. The germline V and J ends were trimmed by 6 bases and 8 bases, with 13 bases remaining between them. Looked up from germline, CDR1 is SNHLY and CDR2 is FYNNEI. This clonotype was seen repeatedly, ten times or more. The antigen is unknown. The sample also formed part of further work on yellow fever vaccine responses in identical twins.

This chain uses TRBV2 with TRBJ2-5, with D unclear. The receptor was isolated from a woman aged 18-29 years in good health. The material sequenced was memory (CD45RO+) T cells sorted from blood. The CDR3 is CASRKTGLTQYF. The CDR3 DNA is TGTGCCAGCAGGAAAACCGGGTTAACCCAGTACTTC.